Shown below are 2 T cell receptor beta chains from a single sample sequenced in a study of shared clonotypes between healthy human individuals. Generated by immunoSEQ multiplex PCR, the TCRdb table keeps only in-frame clones and is missing some. The sample has hundreds of thousands of clones, about 96% seen once. Selected positively for CCR7 and CD45RO-negative, naive CD8 cells excluded terminally differentiated effector memory CD45RA+ cells. The specimen sequenced was naive CD8+ T cells sorted from blood. The receptor source for this set is a woman in her twenties or thirties in good health.

The V call is TRBV2, the J call TRBJ1-1; TRBD1 might be the D (6 bases). Germline-derived CDR1 and CDR2 are SNHLY and FYNNEI. V shed 6 bases and J shed 2 bases, with 16 bases lying between them. The CDR3 contains 15 residues. The CDR3 loop is CASRPMNRDNTEAFF. The CDR3 DNA is TGTGCCAGCAGGCCCATGAACAGGGATAACACTGAAGCTTTCTTT. Using reference TRBV2 and TRBJ1-1 for the parts outside the CDR3, the full variable domain is EPEVTQTPSHQVTQMGQEVILRCVPISNHLYFYWYRQILGQKVEFLVSFYNNEISEKSEIFDDQFSVERPDGSNFTLKIRSTKLEDSAMYFCASRPMNRDNTEAFFGQGTRLTVV.

This chain connects TRBV9 to TRBJ2-1; TRBD2 matches 12 bases. The CDR3 length is 15 residues. V trimming: 5 bases; J trimming: 6 bases; junction bases outside the gene matches: 6. CDR1 and CDR2 (germline): SGDLS, YYNGEE. The CDR3 DNA sequence: TGTGCCAGCAGAGTTTTGACTAGCGGGAGCAATGAGCAGTTCTTC. Translation: CASRVLTSGSNEQFF.